These 23 T cell receptor beta chains originate from one sample sequenced in a study of identical twins. In TCRdb, the 5' RACE reads were re-called with MiXCR into one record per CDR3 protein. The sample consists of 750,000 to 950,000 distinct CDR3 sequences, around 12% of them appearing once. These same data were also listed under a study on yellow fever vaccine responses in identical twins.

The sequenced sample was PBMCs. These receptors came from a young woman in good health.

This clonotype occurred a few times. V is TRBV7-6 and J is TRBJ2-3; D is unresolved. Germline V lookup: CDR1 SGHVS, CDR2 FNYEAQ. The CDR3 has 13 amino acids. Trimming left V 3 bases short and J 4 bases short, with 8 bases between. The CDR3 is CASSFNKADTQYF. For the CDR3, the DNA is TGTGCCAGCAGCTTTAATAAGGCAGATACGCAGTATTTT.

The chain uses TRBV20-1 and TRBJ1-4; D gene uncertain. This CDR3 has 13 amino acids. Trimming removed 5 bases at V and 0 bases at J, with 7 bases between. Germline V CDR1 and CDR2: DFQATT, SNEGSKA (reference sequence). CDR3 nucleotides: TGCAGTGCTTTACACACAACTAATGAAAAACTGTTTTTT. This gives the protein CSALHTTNEKLFF.

This clonotype has just a few counts. The V and J genes are TRBV27 and TRBJ2-7; 9 bases line up with TRBD2. After removal of 6 bases from V and 2 bases from J, the junction contained 5 bases not matched to a gene. The CDR3 contains 14 residues. Per germline, CDR1 MNHEY and CDR2 SMNVEV (reference sequence). CDR3 loop: CASRGSGRAYEQYF. The DNA of the CDR3 is TGTGCCAGCAGGGGTAGCGGGAGAGCCTACGAGCAGTACTTC.

The genes are TRBV9 and TRBJ2-5, with 9 bases lining up with TRBD1. The germline CDR1 and CDR2 sequences are SGDLS and YYNGEE. V lost 4 bases to trimming and J lost 5 bases; unmatched junction nucleotides: 6. This CDR3 spans 14 amino acids. CDR3 bases: TGTGCCAGCAGCACGGACAGGGGCGGTGAGACCCAGTACTTC. Its translation is CASSTDRGGETQYF.

This chain connects TRBV7-9 to TRBJ2-6, with TRBD1 matching over 7 bases. The ends lost 1 base at V and 2 bases at J; junction bases unmatched: 5. The V gene's germline CDR1 is SEHNR and CDR2 FQNEAQ (reference sequence). CDR3 length: 17 residues. CDR3 sequence (DNA): TGTGCCAGCAGCTTAGGGGACAGAGGCCCTGGGGCCAACGTCCTGACTTTC. Protein product: CASSLGDRGPGANVLTF.

This chain joins TRBV7-9 and TRBJ1-1; D ambiguous. Per germline, CDR1 SEHNR and CDR2 FQNEAQ (reference sequence). The CDR3 has 12 amino acids. V was trimmed by 3 bases and J by 11 bases, leaving 13 bases between them. DNA for the CDR3: TGTGCCAGCAGCTTCCCCCGGGATGGCGCTTTCTTT. Its protein product is CASSFPRDGAFF.

This clonotype was observed a few times. The chain is built from TRBV12-3 or TRBV12-4 and TRBJ2-1, with 15 positions matching TRBD2. The V and J ends lost 5 bases and 3 bases, in that order; junction bases with no gene match: 14. This CDR3 has 20 residues. Here the CDR3 reads CASSGLAGGPHRSLYNEQFF. As DNA, the CDR3 is TGTGCCAGCAGTGGACTAGCGGGAGGGCCTCACCGTTCTCTCTACAATGAGCAGTTCTTC.

The rearrangement links TRBV12-3 or TRBV12-4 to TRBJ2-5, with 10 bases identical to TRBD1. V was pared by 3 bases and J by 5 bases, with 6 bases of the junction left unmatched. CDR3 length equals 15 residues. CDR3 sequence: CASSLTGGRRETQYF. DNA of the CDR3: TGTGCCAGCAGTTTGACAGGGGGCCGAAGGGAGACCCAGTACTTC.

The table lists this clonotype with many counts. The chain carries TRBV19 and TRBJ2-7; a weak D match, TRBD2 (6 bases). Germline V gives CDR1 LNHDA, CDR2 SQIVND (reference sequence). The V gene lost 4 bases and the J gene lost 1 base, with 8 bases spanning the gap. The CDR3 consists of 13 residues. CDR3 sequence: CASSTAGSYEQYF. As DNA, the CDR3 is TGTGCCAGTAGTACGGCGGGGTCCTACGAGCAGTACTTC.

The chain uses TRBV11-2 and TRBJ2-4; 11 positions agree with TRBD2. The ends lost 5 bases at V and 6 bases at J; junction bases unmatched: 9. The CDR3 sequence is 16 residues long. The germline CDR1 and CDR2 sequences are SGHAT and FQNNGV. The CDR3 loop reads CASSPRLAGRGNIQYF. In nucleotides, the CDR3 is TGTGCCAGCAGCCCACGACTAGCGGGGAGGGGAAACATTCAGTACTTC.

The chain uses TRBV7-2 and TRBJ2-7; 11 bases are a match to TRBD2. Germline lookup yields CDR1 SGHTA and CDR2 FQGNSA. CDR3 length: 15 residues. V lost 5 bases, J lost 2 bases, and 5 bases stayed unmatched. The CDR3 DNA reads TGTGCCAGCAGCCTGCTGACTAGCGGGGCCTACGAGCAGTACGTC. Its translation is CASSLLTSGAYEQYV.

This clonotype was observed a handful of times. The chain uses TRBV7-9 and TRBJ2-2; the D is unclear. The V end was cut by 3 bases, the J end by 4 bases, with 6 bases between. From germline, CDR1 is SEHNR and CDR2 FQNEAQ (reference sequence). The CDR3 runs 13 residues. CDR3 in amino acids: CASSFQSTGELFF. The CDR3 nucleotides read TGTGCCAGCAGCTTCCAGTCCACCGGGGAGCTGTTTTTT.

The genes are TRBV27 and TRBJ2-7, with 10 bases identical to TRBD2. Germline CDR1 reads MNHEY; CDR2 reads SMNVEV (reference sequence). V lost 0 bases to trimming and J lost 4 bases; unmatched junction nucleotides: 6. This CDR3 spans 16 amino acids. The CDR3 DNA sequence: TGTGCCAGCAGTTTATCAGTCCTAGCGGGAGCTTACGAGCAGTACTTC. The encoded protein is CASSLSVLAGAYEQYF.

This clonotype has a handful of counts. This sequence joins TRBV4-2 and TRBJ2-3; maybe TRBD1 (5 bases). This CDR3 comprises 15 residues. The germline V gene encodes CDR1 LGHNA and CDR2 YNFKEQ. Trimming cost V 0 bases and J 6 bases, with 13 bases left between them. CDR3 nucleotides: TGTGCCAGCAGCCAAGATGGGGCAGGGTGGGATACGCAGTATTTT. This encodes CASSQDGAGWDTQYF.

The J gene is TRBJ2-4, the V gene TRBV6-1; the D gene is possibly TRBD2 (5 bases). Trimming removed 1 base at V and 3 bases at J, with 10 bases between. The CDR3 loop spans 15 amino acids. The germline gives CDR1 MNHNS, CDR2 SASEGT. The CDR3 sequence is CASSEVIGGKNIQYF. The CDR3 nucleotides are TGTGCCAGCAGTGAAGTGATTGGAGGCAAAAACATTCAGTACTTC.

This clonotype occurred many times. The chain combines TRBV27 with TRBJ2-7; D not resolved. This CDR3 is built from 14 residues. Per germline, CDR1 MNHEY and CDR2 SMNVEV (reference sequence). Between the trimmed V and J ends, which lost 5 bases and 0 bases, there was a span of 11 bases. CDR3 bases: TGTGCCAGCAGTAATCGGGCCAACTCCTACGAGCAGTACTTC. Its translation is CASSNRANSYEQYF.

V is TRBV11-2 and J is TRBJ2-1; no reliable D call. CDR1 SGHAT and CDR2 FQNNGV come from the germline V gene. The CDR3 has 11 residues. V lost 6 bases and J 9 bases, leaving 9 bases between the germline ends. CDR3 residues: CASSSYTEQFF. CDR3 nucleotide sequence: TGTGCCAGCAGTTCTTATACTGAGCAGTTCTTC.

The rearrangement links TRBV9 to TRBJ1-6, with D maybe TRBD1 (6 bases). Germline lookup yields CDR1 SGDLS and CDR2 YYNGEE. This CDR3 region has 14 residues. The V and J ends lost 4 bases and 6 bases respectively, with 11 bases between them. In DNA, the CDR3 is TGTGCCAGCAGCCAGGGGCCATCTAATTCACCCCTCCACTTT. The encoded protein is CASSQGPSNSPLHF.

This clonotype was detected many times. The rearrangement joins TRBV20-1 to TRBJ2-5; D gene ambiguous. The CDR3 spans 12 residues. V was shortened by 3 bases and J by 3 bases, with 8 bases between the two germline ends. Germline V lookup: CDR1 DFQATT, CDR2 SNEGSKA (reference sequence). Here the CDR3 DNA reads TGCAGTGCTAGTTCATGGGAAGAGACCCAGTACTTC. Amino acids: CSASSWEETQYF.

The J gene is TRBJ1-4, the V gene TRBV27; 11 nucleotides align to TRBD1. The CDR3 consists of 15 residues. V lost 4 bases, J lost 7 bases, and 5 bases stayed unmatched. Germline V CDR1 and CDR2: MNHEY, SMNVEV (reference sequence). CDR3 amino acids: CASSSPGTGGEKLFF. CDR3 DNA: TGTGCCAGCAGTTCACCCGGGACAGGGGGTGAAAAACTGTTTTTT.

This clonotype was detected ten times or more. This chain links TRBV20-1 with TRBJ2-6; a possible D gene is TRBD1 (6 bases). Trimming removed 2 bases at V and 0 bases at J, with 8 bases between. This CDR3 comprises 15 residues. CDR1 and CDR2 from the germline V gene are DFQATT and SNEGSKA (reference sequence). The DNA for the CDR3 is TGCAGTGCTAGAAGGACAGACTCTGGGGCCAACGTCCTGACTTTC. It yields the protein CSARRTDSGANVLTF.

V gene TRBV3-1 combines with J gene TRBJ2-3; D might be TRBD1 (5 bases). In germline, CDR1 is LGHDT, CDR2 YNNKEL (reference sequence). Trimming took 4 bases from V and 3 from J, leaving 17 bases between them. The CDR3 is 16 residues long. In nucleotides, the CDR3 is TGTGCCAGCAGCCTCCAGGCCAGGGTTTGGACAGATACGCAGTATTTT. Protein product: CASSLQARVWTDTQYF.

The chain uses TRBV20-1 and TRBJ2-3; 8 bases map to TRBD1. CDR3 length equals 16 residues. The J segment lost 1 base and the V segment lost 6 bases, leaving 12 bases of the junction unmatched. Germline V gene data show CDR1 as DFQATT and CDR2 as SNEGSKA (reference sequence). The CDR3 region is CSAQFEPGQGTDTQYF. The CDR3 nucleotides are TGCAGTGCCCAATTCGAACCGGGACAGGGCACAGATACGCAGTATTTT.